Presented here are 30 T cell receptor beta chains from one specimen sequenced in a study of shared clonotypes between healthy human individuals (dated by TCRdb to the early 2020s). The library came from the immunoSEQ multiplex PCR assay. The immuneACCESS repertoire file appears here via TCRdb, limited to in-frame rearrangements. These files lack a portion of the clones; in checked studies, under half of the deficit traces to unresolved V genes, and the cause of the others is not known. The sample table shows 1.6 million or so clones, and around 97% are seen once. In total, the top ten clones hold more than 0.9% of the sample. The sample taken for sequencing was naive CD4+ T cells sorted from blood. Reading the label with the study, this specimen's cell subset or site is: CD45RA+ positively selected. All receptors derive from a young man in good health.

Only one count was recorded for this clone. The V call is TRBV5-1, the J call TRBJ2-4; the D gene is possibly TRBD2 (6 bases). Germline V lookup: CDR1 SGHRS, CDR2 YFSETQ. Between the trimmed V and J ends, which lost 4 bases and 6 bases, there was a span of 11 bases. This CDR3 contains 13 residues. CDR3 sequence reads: CASSAGPRNIQYF. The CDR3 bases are TGCGCCAGCAGCGCGGGACCAAGAAACATTCAGTACTTC.

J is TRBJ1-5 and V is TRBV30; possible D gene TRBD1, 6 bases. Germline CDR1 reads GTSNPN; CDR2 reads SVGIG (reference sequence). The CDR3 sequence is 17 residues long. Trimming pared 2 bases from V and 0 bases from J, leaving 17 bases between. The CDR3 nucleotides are TGTGCCTGGAGTCGGGGACAAGGAAGAAATAGCAATCAGCCCCAGCATTTT. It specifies CAWSRGQGRNSNQPQHF.

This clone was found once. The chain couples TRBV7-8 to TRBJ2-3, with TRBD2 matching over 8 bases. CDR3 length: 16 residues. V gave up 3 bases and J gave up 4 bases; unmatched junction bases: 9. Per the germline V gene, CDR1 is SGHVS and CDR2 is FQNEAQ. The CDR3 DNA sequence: TGTGCCAGCAGCTTTGGGGCAGCGGGAGTTTCAGATACGCAGTATTTT. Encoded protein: CASSFGAAGVSDTQYF.

CDR3 loop: CASSPRGAIAGNEQYF. DNA of the CDR3: TGTGCCAGCAGCCCCCGGGGGGCCATCGCCGGGAACGAGCAGTACTTC. V and J are TRBV7-6 and TRBJ2-7, with a tentative D call TRBD2 (7 bases). V was cut by 5 bases and J by 5 bases, with 22 bases left in between. Per germline, CDR1 SGHVS and CDR2 FNYEAQ. The length of the CDR3 is 16 residues.

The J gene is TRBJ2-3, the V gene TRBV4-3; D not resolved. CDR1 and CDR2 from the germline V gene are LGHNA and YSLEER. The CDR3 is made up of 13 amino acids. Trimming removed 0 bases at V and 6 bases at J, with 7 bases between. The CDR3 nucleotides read TGCGCCAGCAGCCAAGATCGTGAGGATACGCAGTATTTT. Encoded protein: CASSQDREDTQYF.

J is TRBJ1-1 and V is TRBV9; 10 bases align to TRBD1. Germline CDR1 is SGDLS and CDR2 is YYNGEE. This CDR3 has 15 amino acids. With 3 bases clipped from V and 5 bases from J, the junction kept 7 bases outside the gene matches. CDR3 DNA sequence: TGTGCCAGCAGCGGCCCCGGGACAGGGGTGACTGAAGCTTTCTTT. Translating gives CASSGPGTGVTEAFF.

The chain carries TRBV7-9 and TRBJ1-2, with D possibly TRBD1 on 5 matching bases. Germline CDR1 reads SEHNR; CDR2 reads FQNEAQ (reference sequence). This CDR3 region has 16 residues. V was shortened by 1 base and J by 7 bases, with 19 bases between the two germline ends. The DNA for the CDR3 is TGTGCCAGCAGCTTAGGGACACGGGACTTAATAGGTGGCTACACCTTC. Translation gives CASSLGTRDLIGGYTF.

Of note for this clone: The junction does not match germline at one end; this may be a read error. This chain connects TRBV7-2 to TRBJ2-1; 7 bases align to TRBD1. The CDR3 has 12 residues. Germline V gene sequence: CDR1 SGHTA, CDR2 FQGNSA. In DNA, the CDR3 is TGTGCCAGCACCTTAGACAGGGCTGAGCAGTTCTTC. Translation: CASTLDRAEQFF.

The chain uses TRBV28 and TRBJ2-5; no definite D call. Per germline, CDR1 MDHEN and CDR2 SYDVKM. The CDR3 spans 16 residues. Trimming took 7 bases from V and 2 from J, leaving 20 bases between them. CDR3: CASKTPSRQDQETQYF. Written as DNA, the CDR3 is TGTGCCAGCAAGACCCCGTCGCGGCAGGATCAAGAGACCCAGTACTTC.

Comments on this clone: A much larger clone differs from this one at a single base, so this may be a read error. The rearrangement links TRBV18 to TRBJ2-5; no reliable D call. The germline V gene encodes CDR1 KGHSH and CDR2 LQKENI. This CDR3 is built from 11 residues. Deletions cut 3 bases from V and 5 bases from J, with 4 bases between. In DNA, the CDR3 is TGTGCCAGCTCACCCCACGAGACCCAGTACTTC. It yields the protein CASSPHETQYF.

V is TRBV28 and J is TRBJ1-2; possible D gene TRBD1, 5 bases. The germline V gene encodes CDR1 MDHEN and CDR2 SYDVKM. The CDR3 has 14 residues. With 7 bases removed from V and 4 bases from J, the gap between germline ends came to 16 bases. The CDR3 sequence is CASTPLGGGYGYTF. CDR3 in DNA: TGTGCCAGCACCCCGCTTGGGGGTGGCTATGGCTACACCTTC.

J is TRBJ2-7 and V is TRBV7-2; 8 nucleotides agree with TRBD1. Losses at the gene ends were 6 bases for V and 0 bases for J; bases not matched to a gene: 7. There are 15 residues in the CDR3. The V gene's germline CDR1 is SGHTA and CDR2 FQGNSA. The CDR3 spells CASSHTGGYSYEQYF. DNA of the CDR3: TGTGCCAGCAGTCATACAGGGGGTTACTCCTACGAGCAGTACTTC.

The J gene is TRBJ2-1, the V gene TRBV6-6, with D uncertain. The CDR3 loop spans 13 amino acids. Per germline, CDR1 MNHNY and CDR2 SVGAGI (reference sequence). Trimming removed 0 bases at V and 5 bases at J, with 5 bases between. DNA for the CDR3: TGTGCCAGCAGTTACTCAGCCGACAATGAGCAGTTCTTC. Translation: CASSYSADNEQFF.

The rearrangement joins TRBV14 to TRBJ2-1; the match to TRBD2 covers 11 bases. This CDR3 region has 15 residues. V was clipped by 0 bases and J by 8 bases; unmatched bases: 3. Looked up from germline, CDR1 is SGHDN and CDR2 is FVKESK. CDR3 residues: CASSQELAGVYEQFF. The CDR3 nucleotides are TGTGCCAGCAGCCAAGAACTAGCGGGAGTCTATGAGCAGTTCTTC.

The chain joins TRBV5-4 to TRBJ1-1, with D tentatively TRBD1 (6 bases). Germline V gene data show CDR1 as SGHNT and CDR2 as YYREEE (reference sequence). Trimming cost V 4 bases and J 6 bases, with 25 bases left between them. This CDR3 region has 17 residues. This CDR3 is CASSPPGHRHRVAEAFF. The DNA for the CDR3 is TGTGCCAGCAGCCCTCCGGGACACCGTCACAGAGTGGCTGAAGCTTTCTTT.

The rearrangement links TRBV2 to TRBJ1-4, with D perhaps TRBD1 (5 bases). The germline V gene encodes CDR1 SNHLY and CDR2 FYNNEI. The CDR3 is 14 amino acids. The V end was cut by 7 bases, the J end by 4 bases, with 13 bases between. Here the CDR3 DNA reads TGTGCCAGCACCGGGGGGAGGATTAATGAAAAACTGTTTTTT. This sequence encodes CASTGGRINEKLFF.

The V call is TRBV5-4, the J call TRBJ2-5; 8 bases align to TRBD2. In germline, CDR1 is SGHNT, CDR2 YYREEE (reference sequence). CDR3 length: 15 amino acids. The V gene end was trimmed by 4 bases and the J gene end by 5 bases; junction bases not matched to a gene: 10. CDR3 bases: TGTGCCAGCAGCCCGGGGACTAGTGGTTCGGAGACCCAGTACTTC. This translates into CASSPGTSGSETQYF. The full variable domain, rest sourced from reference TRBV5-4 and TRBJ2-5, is ETGVTQSPTHLIKTRGQQVTLRCSSQSGHNTVSWYQQALGQGPQFIFQYYREEENGRGNFPPRFSGLQFPNYSSELNVNALELDDSALYLCASSPGTSGSETQYFGPGTRLLVL.

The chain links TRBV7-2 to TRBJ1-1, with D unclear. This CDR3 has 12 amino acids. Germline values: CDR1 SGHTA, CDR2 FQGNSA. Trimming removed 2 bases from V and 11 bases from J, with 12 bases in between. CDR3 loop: CASSLTGRQAFF. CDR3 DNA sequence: TGTGCCAGCAGCTTAACTGGTCGTCAGGCTTTCTTT.

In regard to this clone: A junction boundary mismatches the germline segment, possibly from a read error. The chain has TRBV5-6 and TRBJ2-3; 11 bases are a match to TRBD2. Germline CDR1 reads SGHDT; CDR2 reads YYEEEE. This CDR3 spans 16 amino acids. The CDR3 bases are TGTGCTAGCAGCCATTCTAGCGGGAGGTCGGCAGATACGCAGTATTTT. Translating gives CASSHSSGRSADTQYF.

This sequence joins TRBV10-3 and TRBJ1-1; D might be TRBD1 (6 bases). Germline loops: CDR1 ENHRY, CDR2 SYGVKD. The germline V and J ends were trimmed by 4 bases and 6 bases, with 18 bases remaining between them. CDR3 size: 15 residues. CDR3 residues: CAISVRTGMSSEAFF. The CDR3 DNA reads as TGTGCCATCAGTGTGAGAACAGGGATGAGTTCTGAAGCTTTCTTT.

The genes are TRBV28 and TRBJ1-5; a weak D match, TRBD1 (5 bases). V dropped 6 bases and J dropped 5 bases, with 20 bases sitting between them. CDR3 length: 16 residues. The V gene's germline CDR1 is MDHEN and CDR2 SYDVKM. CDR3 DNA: TGTGCCAGCAGGACTCCGACGGTGAGGGGCCATCAGCCCCAGCATTTT. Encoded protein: CASRTPTVRGHQPQHF.

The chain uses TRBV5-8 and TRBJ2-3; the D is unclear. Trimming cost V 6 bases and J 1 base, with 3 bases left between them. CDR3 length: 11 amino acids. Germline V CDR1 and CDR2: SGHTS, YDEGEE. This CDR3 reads CASTGTDTQYF. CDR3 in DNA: TGTGCCAGCACGGGCACAGATACGCAGTATTTT.

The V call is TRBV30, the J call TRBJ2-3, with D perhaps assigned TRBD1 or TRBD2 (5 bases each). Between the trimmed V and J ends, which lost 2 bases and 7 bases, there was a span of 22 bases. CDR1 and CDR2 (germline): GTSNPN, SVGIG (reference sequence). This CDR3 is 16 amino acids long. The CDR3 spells CAWSKGVGQQQNTQYF. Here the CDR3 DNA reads TGTGCCTGGAGTAAGGGAGTAGGACAACAACAAAATACGCAGTATTTT.

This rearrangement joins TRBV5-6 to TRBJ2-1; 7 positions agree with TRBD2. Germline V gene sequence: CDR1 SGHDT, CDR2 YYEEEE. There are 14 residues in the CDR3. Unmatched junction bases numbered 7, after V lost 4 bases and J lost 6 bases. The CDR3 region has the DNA TGTGCCAGCAGCCTGTGGGACTACAGCAATGAGCAGTTCTTC. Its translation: CASSLWDYSNEQFF.

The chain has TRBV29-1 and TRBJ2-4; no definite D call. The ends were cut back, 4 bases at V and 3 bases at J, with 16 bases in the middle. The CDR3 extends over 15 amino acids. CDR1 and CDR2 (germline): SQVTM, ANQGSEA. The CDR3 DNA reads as TGCAGCGTTGCCCGTGGCGCGGCGGACAAAAACATTCAGTACTTC. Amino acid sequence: CSVARGAADKNIQYF.

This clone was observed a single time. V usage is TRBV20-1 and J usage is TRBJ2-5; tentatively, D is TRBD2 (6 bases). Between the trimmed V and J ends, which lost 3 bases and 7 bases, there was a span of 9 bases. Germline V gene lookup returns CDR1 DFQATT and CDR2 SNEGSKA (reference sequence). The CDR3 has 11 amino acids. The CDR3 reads CSASPEGTQYF. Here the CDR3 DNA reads TGCAGTGCTAGTCCGGAGGGGACCCAGTACTTC.

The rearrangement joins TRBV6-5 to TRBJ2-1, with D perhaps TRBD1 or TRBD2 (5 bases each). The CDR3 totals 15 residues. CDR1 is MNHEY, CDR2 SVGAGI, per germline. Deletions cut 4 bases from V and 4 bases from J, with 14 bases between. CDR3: CASSSPGRPYNEQFF. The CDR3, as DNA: TGTGCCAGCAGTTCACCGGGACGGCCTTACAATGAGCAGTTCTTC.

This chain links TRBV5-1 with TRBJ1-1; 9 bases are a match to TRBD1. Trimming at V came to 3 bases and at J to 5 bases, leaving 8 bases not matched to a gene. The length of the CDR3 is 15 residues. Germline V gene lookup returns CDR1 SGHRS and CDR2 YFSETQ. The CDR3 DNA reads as TGCGCCAGCAGCTCGGGACAGGGAGTTTATACTGAAGCTTTCTTT. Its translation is CASSSGQGVYTEAFF. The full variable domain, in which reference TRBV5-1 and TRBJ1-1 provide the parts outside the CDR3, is KAGVTQTPRYLIKTRGQQVTLSCSPISGHRSVSWYQQTPGQGLQFLFEYFSETQRNKGNFPGRFSGRQFSNSRSEMNVSTLELGDSALYLCASSSGQGVYTEAFFGQGTRLTVV.

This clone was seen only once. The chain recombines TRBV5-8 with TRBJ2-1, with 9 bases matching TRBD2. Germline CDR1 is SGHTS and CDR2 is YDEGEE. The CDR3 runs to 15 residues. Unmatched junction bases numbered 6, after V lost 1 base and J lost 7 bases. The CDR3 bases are TGTGCCAGCAGCTTGTTTAGCGGGAGAAATAATGAGCAGTTCTTC. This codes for CASSLFSGRNNEQFF. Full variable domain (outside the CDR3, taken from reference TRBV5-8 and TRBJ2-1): EAGVTQSPTHLIKTRGQQATLRCSPISGHTSVYWYQQALGLGLQFLLWYDEGEERNRGNFPPRFSGRQFPNYSSELNVNALELEDSALYLCASSLFSGRNNEQFFGPGTRLTVL.

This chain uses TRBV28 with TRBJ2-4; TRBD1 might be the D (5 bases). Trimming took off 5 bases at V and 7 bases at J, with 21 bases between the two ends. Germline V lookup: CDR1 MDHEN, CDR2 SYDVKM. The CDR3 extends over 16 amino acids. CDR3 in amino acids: CASSPSGHLTGNIQYF. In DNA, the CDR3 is TGTGCCAGCAGTCCATCTGGACACCTAACCGGCAACATTCAGTACTTC.